This T cell receptor (beta chain) was captured by sequencing in a study of breast tumors, draining lymph nodes, adjacent tissues. Findings of the study overall: The data were judged consistent with most tumor T cells coming from lymph node and expanding in tumor. The lymph node origin of tumor T cells was framed as consistent with a hypothesis, not demonstrated. Compared with lymph nodes, tumors were less diverse; compared with nontumor tissue, more. Compared with basal-like, luminal-like tumors shared significantly more repertoire with nontumor tissue.

CDR1 is PRHDT, CDR2 FYEKMQ, per germline (reference sequence). The CDR3 extends over 15 amino acids. Between the trimmed V and J ends, which lost 5 bases and 2 bases, there was a span of 13 bases. Samples came from axillary lymph nodes draining the breast cancer. TCRdb redid the calling of the multiplex PCR reads with MiXCR, one entry per CDR3 protein. The profile shows 200,000 to 250,000 distinct CDR3 sequences, 30% to 35% of them singletons. This clonotype has a count of ten or more. Its antigen remains unidentified. Sequencing was performed on axillary lymph node tissue. The receptor was derived from a female donor with breast cancer. Some clones in this sample may be carry-over from other donors' samples. This sequence joins TRBV13 and TRBJ2-1; a possible D gene is TRBD2 (7 bases). The CDR3 DNA is TGTGCCAGCAGCCAAGCCGGGGGGCCCTACAATGAGCAGTTCTTC. Its translation is CASSQAGGPYNEQFF.